The 32 T cell receptor beta chains listed next were all sequenced from one sample in a study of PD-L1 blockade in urothelial cancer. Time point in this sample: peripheral blood 6 weeks after treatment start. TCRdb's table, derived via immunoSEQ multiplex PCR, lists solely in-frame clones and lacks some. The sample carries around 38,000 clones, 75% to 90% recorded once. The sequencing here drew on PBMCs, taken around atezolizumab (anti-PD-L1) treatment. Receptors were obtained from a man in his fifties or sixties with urothelial cancer.

The chain is built from TRBV5-1 and TRBJ1-5; no reliable D call. The CDR3 covers 15 residues. The germline V gene encodes CDR1 SGHRS and CDR2 YFSETQ. V shed 3 bases and J shed 4 bases, with 14 bases lying between them. CDR3: CASSSGFDGNQPQHF. The CDR3 nucleotides read TGCGCCAGCAGCTCGGGATTCGACGGGAATCAGCCCCAGCATTTT.

This rearrangement joins TRBV11-2 to TRBJ2-7; TRBD2 matches at 10 bases. Germline assignment: CDR1 SGHAT and CDR2 FQNNGV. There are 17 residues in the CDR3. Germline trimming cut 5 bases from V and 0 bases from J; bases unmatched to any gene: 10. This CDR3 is CASSEGRTSGVSYEQYF. CDR3 in DNA: TGTGCCAGCAGCGAGGGGAGAACTAGCGGGGTCTCCTACGAGCAGTACTTC.

The genes are TRBV7-9 and TRBJ2-3; TRBD2 matches at 7 bases. The J segment lost 3 bases and the V segment lost 2 bases, leaving 11 bases of the junction unmatched. The CDR3 length is 17 residues. Germline V gene lookup returns CDR1 SEHNR and CDR2 FQNEAQ (reference sequence). The CDR3, as DNA: TGTGCCAGCAGCTTACTAGCGGCGAGAACGGTAACAGATACGCAGTATTTT. This codes for CASSLLAARTVTDTQYF. Complete variable domain (other parts from reference TRBV7-9 and TRBJ2-3): DTGVSQNPRHKITKRGQNVTFRCDPISEHNRLYWYRQTLGQGPEFLTYFQNEAQLEKSRLLSDRFSAERPKGSFSTLEIQRTEQGDSAMYLCASSLLAARTVTDTQYFGPGTRLTVL.

The V call is TRBV30, the J call TRBJ1-1; D not resolved. The V gene lost 0 bases and the J gene lost 4 bases, with 15 bases spanning the gap. This CDR3 spans 15 amino acids. Looked up from germline, CDR1 is GTSNPN and CDR2 is SVGIG (reference sequence). CDR3 bases: TGTGCCTGGAGTGTCGGTGCCTCAAATCCCACTGAAGCTTTCTTT. The encoded protein is CAWSVGASNPTEAFF.

This clone was seen just once. This chain connects TRBV10-3 to TRBJ2-5; 7 nucleotides match TRBD2. From germline, CDR1 is ENHRY and CDR2 SYGVKD. J gave up 1 base and V 0 bases, and 5 bases lay outside the gene matches. The CDR3 loop spans 16 amino acids. The CDR3 loop is CAISESSGGIQETQYF. The CDR3 bases are TGTGCCATCAGTGAGTCGTCCGGGGGGATCCAAGAGACCCAGTACTTC.

The chain employs TRBV11-2 and TRBJ1-3; tentatively, D is TRBD1 (6 bases). The V end was cut by 0 bases, the J end by 9 bases, with 12 bases between. Germline V lookup: CDR1 SGHAT, CDR2 FQNNGV. The CDR3 totals 14 residues. The CDR3, as DNA: TGTGCCAGCAGCTTAGAGAGGGGGTCCGGCACCATATATTTT. Its protein product is CASSLERGSGTIYF.

The chain links TRBV6-5 to TRBJ1-1; possible D gene TRBD1, 6 bases. CDR1 and CDR2 (germline): MNHEY, SVGAGI. V was pared by 2 bases and J by 1 base, with 11 bases between. The CDR3 is made up of 15 amino acids. CDR3 region: CASSYTGTTNTEAFF. The CDR3 bases are TGTGCCAGCAGTTACACCGGGACAACGAACACTGAAGCTTTCTTT.

This rearrangement joins TRBV11-1 to TRBJ1-2, with 9 bases identical to TRBD1. The V segment lost 7 bases and the J segment 3 bases; nucleotides outside the gene matches: 6. Germline lookup yields CDR1 SGHAT and CDR2 FQDESV (reference sequence). The CDR3 covers 14 residues. DNA for the CDR3: TGTGCCAGCACTGGGACAGGGCAAGACTATGGCTACACCTTC. Translated: CASTGTGQDYGYTF.

This clone was detected only a few times. The CDR3 reads CASSWDRENYTF. The CDR3 DNA follows: TGTGCCAGCAGCTGGGACAGGGAAAACTACACCTTC. The chain has TRBV11-1 and TRBJ1-2, with 9 bases that match TRBD1. Trimming took 4 bases from V and 10 from J; bases not matched to a gene: 4. CDR3 length: 12 amino acids. Germline-derived CDR1 and CDR2 are SGHAT and FQDESV (reference sequence).

This clone has a single count. The chain couples TRBV7-2 to TRBJ1-5; D possibly corresponds to TRBD1 (5 bases). The CDR3 totals 15 residues. CDR1 SGHTA and CDR2 FQGNSA come from the germline V gene. Trimming pared 1 base from V and 9 bases from J, leaving 16 bases between. For the CDR3, the DNA is TGTGCCAGCAGCTTAGGTCGGCCGGGACTACCGCCCCAGCATTTT. Its protein product is CASSLGRPGLPPQHF.

The chain couples TRBV7-2 to TRBJ1-5, with D unresolved. Trimming took 5 bases from V and 3 from J, leaving 5 bases between them. This CDR3 spans 12 amino acids. Per germline, CDR1 SGHTA and CDR2 FQGNSA. The CDR3 DNA reads TGTGCCAGCAGCGAGAACAATCAGCCCCAGCATTTT. Translating it yields CASSENNQPQHF.

This rearrangement joins TRBV7-6 to TRBJ2-5; perhaps TRBD1 as D (6 bases). The V end lost 4 bases, the J end lost 4 bases, and 13 bases lay between the germline ends. Looked up from germline, CDR1 is SGHVS and CDR2 is FNYEAQ. The CDR3 is 14 amino acids. In nucleotides, the CDR3 is TGTGCCAGCAGCTCTTCAAGGACAGCAGAGACCCAGTACTTC. This sequence encodes CASSSSRTAETQYF.

This clone was seen a few times. The CDR3 sequence is CASSATVSNQPQHF. The DNA of the CDR3 is TGTGCCAGCAGCGCCACAGTTAGCAATCAGCCCCAGCATTTT. The gene calls are TRBV9 and TRBJ1-5; unclear D gene. This CDR3 is built from 14 residues. From germline, CDR1 is SGDLS and CDR2 YYNGEE. V dropped 3 bases and J dropped 0 bases, with 7 bases sitting between them.

This clone is a singleton in its sample. V is TRBV7-8 and J is TRBJ1-5, with TRBD1 matching over 9 bases. Germline V lookup: CDR1 SGHVS, CDR2 FQNEAQ. The CDR3 has 14 amino acids. With V trimmed by 5 bases and J by 5 bases, 4 bases remained unmatched. The CDR3 DNA sequence: TGTGCCAGCAGCCTAAGGGACAGGGATCAGCCCCAGCATTTT. It is translated as CASSLRDRDQPQHF.

J is TRBJ2-7 and V is TRBV5-1; 8 bases agree with TRBD1. The germline V gene encodes CDR1 SGHRS and CDR2 YFSETQ. V shed 0 bases, J shed 3 bases, and the junction held 5 bases outside the gene matches. This CDR3 is 15 amino acids long. DNA of the CDR3: TGCGCCAGCAGCTTGGTCCCAGGGGGCAACTACGAGCAGTACTTC. It specifies CASSLVPGGNYEQYF.

The CDR3 protein is CASSYWAGTIDTQYF. The CDR3 nucleotides read TGTGCCAGCAGTTATTGGGCAGGGACTATAGATACGCAGTATTTT. The V and J genes are TRBV6-5 and TRBJ2-3; 7 nucleotides agree with TRBD2. Germline CDR1 MNHEY, CDR2 SVGAGI. CDR3 length equals 15 residues. J lost 5 bases, V lost 3 bases, and 8 bases had no gene match.

The chain combines TRBV25-1 with TRBJ2-2; D remains ambiguous. The CDR3 extends over 12 amino acids. CDR1 is MGHDK and CDR2 is SYGVNS in the germline V gene. Trimming cost V 7 bases and J 7 bases, with 10 bases left between them. This CDR3 is CASNSGIGELFF. The DNA of the CDR3 is TGTGCCAGCAATTCGGGTATCGGGGAGCTGTTTTTT.

This chain uses TRBV7-9 with TRBJ2-7; TRBD2 matches 7 bases. With V trimmed by 5 bases and J by 1 base, 11 bases remained unmatched. The CDR3 has 16 amino acids. Germline V gene sequence: CDR1 SEHNR, CDR2 FQNEAQ (reference sequence). The CDR3 region is CASSIRGGVSSYEQYF. For the CDR3, the DNA is TGTGCCAGCAGCATACGTGGGGGGGTGAGTTCCTACGAGCAGTACTTC.

The V gene is TRBV27, the J gene TRBJ1-5; 9 bases agree with TRBD1. In germline, CDR1 is MNHEY, CDR2 SMNVEV (reference sequence). V lost 0 bases, J lost 6 bases, and 6 bases stayed unmatched. The CDR3 loop spans 16 amino acids. Here the CDR3 DNA reads TGTGCCAGCAGTTTATCGACGGGACAGGGTATTCAGCCCCAGCATTTT. It encodes CASSLSTGQGIQPQHF.

The gene calls are TRBV6-5 and TRBJ1-2, with 7 nucleotides matching TRBD1. Per germline, CDR1 MNHEY and CDR2 SVGAGI. The CDR3 runs to 14 residues. With 2 bases clipped from V and 3 bases from J, the junction kept 3 bases outside the gene matches. Written as DNA, the CDR3 is TGTGCCAGCAGTTACGGCAGGGGGTACTATGGCTACACCTTC. Protein sequence: CASSYGRGYYGYTF.

This clone is a singleton in its sample. The V gene is TRBV5-4, the J gene TRBJ2-7; no reliable D call. The germline V and J ends were trimmed by 1 base and 0 bases, with 11 bases remaining between them. Germline V lookup: CDR1 SGHNT, CDR2 YYREEE (reference sequence). This CDR3 spans 15 amino acids. CDR3 sequence: CASSLPGTGSYEQYF. CDR3 bases: TGTGCCAGCAGCTTGCCAGGTACCGGCTCCTACGAGCAGTACTTC.

The chain is built from TRBV27 and TRBJ2-7; 7 positions match TRBD1. Germline V lookup: CDR1 MNHEY, CDR2 SMNVEV (reference sequence). The ends lost 4 bases at V and 0 bases at J; junction bases unmatched: 15. There are 18 residues in the CDR3. The CDR3 loop is CASSYQGQISLSSYEQYF. CDR3 nucleotide sequence: TGTGCCAGCAGTTATCAGGGACAGATATCACTTAGCTCCTACGAGCAGTACTTC.

The V gene is TRBV29-1, the J gene TRBJ2-7, with 9 bases matching TRBD2. This CDR3 spans 14 amino acids. The V segment lost 2 bases and the J segment 2 bases; nucleotides outside the gene matches: 4. CDR1 SQVTM and CDR2 ANQGSEA come from the germline V gene. The DNA for the CDR3 is TGCAGCGTTGAATCGGCTAGCGGGACCTACGAGCAGTACTTC. Encoded protein: CSVESASGTYEQYF.

There are a few counts of this clone. The chain joins TRBV5-8 to TRBJ2-3; TRBD1 agrees at 10 bases. V dropped 0 bases and J dropped 4; count of bases not matched to a gene: 11. The CDR3 consists of 18 residues. CDR1 is SGHTS, CDR2 YDEGEE, per germline. The CDR3 coding sequence is TGTGCCAGCAGCTTGGCCTTGGGACAGGGGTTTATCTCAGATACGCAGTATTTT. Its protein product is CASSLALGQGFISDTQYF.

The V gene is TRBV19, the J gene TRBJ1-6; D remains unclear. Germline-derived CDR1 and CDR2 are LNHDA and SQIVND (reference sequence). The CDR3 covers 14 residues. Trimming removed 9 bases from V and 0 bases from J, with 9 bases in between. Here the CDR3 DNA reads TGTGCCAGCAAAGGGAGCTCCTATAATTCACCCCTCCACTTT. It yields the protein CASKGSSYNSPLHF.

The CDR3: CAWQSGQSHFKEQFF. Written as DNA, the CDR3 is TGTGCCTGGCAATCGGGACAGAGTCATTTCAAAGAGCAGTTCTTC. The chain recombines TRBV30 with TRBJ2-1; the match to TRBD1 covers 7 bases. The V gene end was trimmed by 5 bases and the J gene end by 10 bases; junction bases not matched to a gene: 17. CDR1 and CDR2 from the germline V gene are GTSNPN and SVGIG (reference sequence). CDR3 length: 15 residues.

This chain links TRBV5-1 with TRBJ2-7; TRBD1 matches 7 bases. Germline CDR1 reads SGHRS; CDR2 reads YFSETQ. CDR3 length: 14 amino acids. The V segment lost 4 bases and the J segment 3 bases; nucleotides outside the gene matches: 7. CDR3: CASSPRQGDYEQYF. DNA of the CDR3: TGCGCCAGCAGCCCCCGACAGGGCGACTACGAGCAGTACTTC.

CDR3 loop: CATSILASEQFF. Written as DNA, the CDR3 is TGTGCCACCAGCATCCTAGCGTCTGAGCAGTTCTTC. The chain employs TRBV15 and TRBJ2-1; a weak D match, TRBD2 (6 bases). V was cut by 4 bases and J by 9 bases, with 10 bases left in between. The germline V gene has CDR1 LNHNV and CDR2 YYDKDF (reference sequence). The CDR3 sequence is 12 residues long.

V and J are TRBV7-9 and TRBJ2-5; TRBD1 might be the D (5 bases). Per germline, CDR1 SEHNR and CDR2 FQNEAQ (reference sequence). The CDR3 runs 16 residues. V was clipped by 2 bases and J by 5 bases, with 18 bases between them. CDR3 residues: CASSLTDTVPGETQYF. The CDR3 DNA is TGTGCCAGCAGCTTAACCGATACTGTCCCAGGGGAGACCCAGTACTTC.

Only a few counts were recorded for this clone. The chain has TRBV6-6 and TRBJ1-5; unclear D gene. V was trimmed by 3 bases and J by 0 bases, leaving 3 bases between them. The CDR3 sequence is 13 residues long. From germline, CDR1 is MNHNY and CDR2 SVGAGI (reference sequence). In DNA form, the CDR3 reads TGTGCCAGCAGTTATTATAGCAATCAGCCCCAGCATTTT. Protein sequence: CASSYYSNQPQHF.

The V gene is TRBV7-8, the J gene TRBJ1-1; a weak D match, TRBD1 (5 bases). CDR3 length: 11 amino acids. V gave up 5 bases and J gave up 12 bases, with 13 bases separating them. Per germline, CDR1 SGHVS and CDR2 FQNEAQ. In nucleotides, the CDR3 is TGTGCCAGCAGCAACGACAGAGAAACTTTCTTT. It translates to CASSNDRETFF.

The chain employs TRBV10-2 and TRBJ2-7; possible D gene TRBD1, 6 bases. Trimming left V 10 bases short and J 0 bases short, with 10 bases between. Looked up from germline, CDR1 is WSHSY and CDR2 is SAAADI. The CDR3 consists of 12 residues. The CDR3 spells CATRDISYEQYF. The CDR3 bases are TGCGCCACTCGGGACATCTCCTACGAGCAGTACTTC.